Below, 20 T cell receptor beta chains from the same sample are listed, as sequenced in a study of blood T cell repertoires in COVID-19. Assay used: immunoSEQ multiplex PCR; TCRdb lists only in-frame clones, some missing. The data show approximately 210,000 clones, 82% seen once. The sequenced sample consisted of PBMCs or T cells enriched from blood (not recorded which). The receptors here all came from a woman between 55 and 75 years old who had recovered from COVID-19.

Only a few counts were recorded for this clone. The chain uses TRBV7-9 and TRBJ1-1; 8 bases match TRBD1. Germline values: CDR1 SEHNR, CDR2 FQNEAQ (reference sequence). The CDR3 is 15 residues long. Losses at the gene ends were 0 bases for V and 5 bases for J; bases not matched to a gene: 5. CDR3 sequence reads: CASSLADRGSTEAFF. CDR3 nucleotide sequence: TGTGCCAGCAGCTTAGCCGACAGGGGCTCGACTGAAGCTTTCTTT.

The V and J genes are TRBV6-4 and TRBJ2-3; TRBD2 aligns across 7 bases. The germline CDR1 and CDR2 sequences are MRHNA and SNTAGT. The CDR3 covers 14 residues. V gave up 6 bases and J gave up 1 base; unmatched junction bases: 4. CDR3 amino acids: CASSRDYGTDTQYF. Written as DNA, the CDR3 is TGTGCCAGCAGCCGGGACTACGGCACAGATACGCAGTATTTT.

V is TRBV7-2 and J is TRBJ1-4; tentatively, D is TRBD1 (5 bases). This CDR3 has 14 amino acids. Germline lookup yields CDR1 SGHTA and CDR2 FQGNSA. V was shortened by 3 bases and J by 1 base, with 6 bases between the two germline ends. The DNA for the CDR3 is TGTGCCAGCAGCTTCGGGGGAACTAATGAAAAACTGTTTTTT. Amino acids: CASSFGGTNEKLFF.

The chain recombines TRBV7-3 with TRBJ2-2; 8 nucleotides line up with TRBD1. The germline gives CDR1 SGHTA, CDR2 FQGTGA. The CDR3 is made up of 16 amino acids. With 5 bases clipped from V and 0 bases from J, the junction kept 5 bases outside the gene matches. As DNA, the CDR3 is TGTGCCAGCAGCCTTTCAGGGGGCGCGAACACCGGGGAGCTGTTTTTT. Amino acids: CASSLSGGANTGELFF.

The rearrangement uses TRBV29-1 and TRBJ1-2; D is unresolved. CDR1 is SQVTM and CDR2 is ANQGSEA in the germline V gene. There are 13 residues in the CDR3. With 5 bases removed from V and 4 bases from J, the gap between germline ends came to 14 bases. CDR3 sequence (DNA): TGCAGCGTTTTCGGGCAGGAGGGCTATGGCTACACCTTC. Amino acid sequence: CSVFGQEGYGYTF.

The chain carries TRBV5-1 and TRBJ1-2, with D unresolved. Germline CDR1 SGHRS, CDR2 YFSETQ. V lost 1 base, J lost 2 bases, and 9 bases lay in between. The CDR3 runs 14 residues. The CDR3 protein is CASSLTQNNYGYTF. The CDR3 DNA reads TGCGCCAGCAGCTTGACACAGAACAACTATGGCTACACCTTC.

The V and J genes are TRBV10-1 and TRBJ2-3, with TRBD2 identical over 7 bases. Germline trimming cut 4 bases from V and 1 base from J; bases unmatched to any gene: 5. Germline assignment: CDR1 WNHNN and CDR2 SYGVQD (reference sequence). This CDR3 comprises 15 residues. The CDR3 protein is CASSAREEGTDTQYF. In nucleotides, the CDR3 is TGCGCCAGCAGTGCCCGGGAGGAGGGCACAGATACGCAGTATTTT.

The gene calls are TRBV12-5 and TRBJ2-2, with 7 bases identical to TRBD1. Germline V gene lookup returns CDR1 LGHNT and CDR2 FRNRAP. The V and J ends lost 0 bases and 0 bases, in that order; junction bases with no gene match: 7. The CDR3 consists of 18 residues. For the CDR3, the DNA is TGTGCTAGTGGTTTGGTACCGACAGGGCTAGCGAACACCGGGGAGCTGTTTTTT. This translates into CASGLVPTGLANTGELFF. Full variable domain (remainder filled in from reference TRBV12-5 and TRBJ2-2): DARVTQTPRHKVTEMGQEVTMRCQPILGHNTVFWYRQTMMQGLELLAYFRNRAPLDDSGMPKDRFSAEMPDATLATLKIQPSEPRDSAVYFCASGLVPTGLANTGELFFGEGSRLTVL.

The chain couples TRBV5-1 to TRBJ2-1; 9 bases fit TRBD2. CDR1 SGHRS and CDR2 YFSETQ come from the germline V gene. This CDR3 is built from 16 residues. J gave up 6 bases and V 4 bases, and 11 bases lay outside the gene matches. The CDR3 nucleotides are TGCGCCAGCAGCACCGGGACTAGCCCCCGCCCCAATGAGCAGTTCTTC. It is translated as CASSTGTSPRPNEQFF.

V and J are TRBV3-1 (or the pseudogene TRBV3-2) and TRBJ2-1, with D hard to call. The CDR3 has 17 residues. Germline V gene lookup returns CDR1 LGHDT and CDR2 YNNKEL (reference sequence). The ends were cut back, 0 bases at V and 7 bases at J, with 19 bases in the middle. CDR3 protein: CASSQEIRRFDGNEQFF. In DNA, the CDR3 is TGTGCCAGCAGCCAAGAAATAAGGCGGTTCGATGGGAATGAGCAGTTCTTC.

The genes are TRBV11-3 and TRBJ2-2; TRBD2 matches 9 bases. CDR1 is SGHNT, CDR2 YENEEA, per germline. Trimming at V came to 3 bases and at J to 5 bases, leaving 7 bases not matched to a gene. This CDR3 is built from 16 residues. The CDR3 sequence is CASSLRGGEWTGELFF. Written as DNA, the CDR3 is TGTGCCAGCAGCTTGCGCGGGGGGGAATGGACCGGGGAGCTGTTTTTT.

J is TRBJ1-5 and V is TRBV2; the D is unclear. Germline V gene data show CDR1 as SNHLY and CDR2 as FYNNEI. This CDR3 spans 14 amino acids. The ends were cut back, 5 bases at V and 5 bases at J, with 13 bases in the middle. The CDR3 reads CASSRRGLHQPQHF. The CDR3 DNA follows: TGTGCCAGCAGTCGCCGTGGGCTTCATCAGCCCCAGCATTTT.

As DNA, the CDR3 is TGTGCCAGCTCACCGCCTGTCAGGGAGGGAGGCTACACCTTC. Translating it yields CASSPPVREGGYTF. The chain uses TRBV18 and TRBJ1-2, with D perhaps TRBD1 (5 bases). The CDR3 totals 14 residues. V was cut by 3 bases and J by 8 bases, with 16 bases left in between. Germline V gives CDR1 KGHSH, CDR2 LQKENI. The full variable domain, rest sourced from reference TRBV18 and TRBJ1-2, is NAGVMQNPRHLVRRRGQEARLRCSPMKGHSHVYWYRQLPEEGLKFMVYLQKENIIDESGMPKERFSAEFPKEGPSILRIQQVVRGDSAAYFCASSPPVREGGYTFGSGTRLTVV.

V usage is TRBV19 and J usage is TRBJ1-5; D unresolved. Trimming shortened V by 0 bases and J by 3 bases, and 9 bases separated the two germline ends. CDR3 length equals 15 residues. Germline loops: CDR1 LNHDA, CDR2 SQIVND (reference sequence). The CDR3 reads CASSIEAGPNQPQHF. In DNA form, the CDR3 reads TGTGCCAGTAGTATAGAAGCGGGCCCCAATCAGCCCCAGCATTTT.

The chain uses TRBV19 and TRBJ1-2; 8 nucleotides agree with TRBD1. This CDR3 is 13 amino acids long. Per germline, CDR1 LNHDA and CDR2 SQIVND (reference sequence). With V trimmed by 5 bases and J by 5 bases, 4 bases remained unmatched. The CDR3 is CASSGDRRYGYTF. The CDR3 DNA reads as TGTGCCAGTAGTGGGGACAGGAGATATGGCTACACCTTC. Using reference TRBV19 and TRBJ1-2 for the parts outside the CDR3, the full variable domain is DGGITQSPKYLFRKEGQNVTLSCEQNLNHDAMYWYRQDPGQGLRLIYYSQIVNDFQKGDIAEGYSVSREKKESFPLTVTSAQKNPTAFYLCASSGDRRYGYTFGSGTRLTVV.

This clone was observed a few times. J is TRBJ1-2 and V is TRBV19, with 9 positions matching TRBD1. Germline trimming cut 3 bases from V and 7 bases from J; bases unmatched to any gene: 3. The germline gives CDR1 LNHDA, CDR2 SQIVND (reference sequence). The CDR3 runs 13 residues. For the CDR3, the DNA is TGTGCCAGTAGTATGGGACAGGGTAGTGGCTACACCTTC. Its protein is CASSMGQGSGYTF.

The rearrangement links TRBV7-9 to TRBJ2-2; TRBD1 agrees at 9 bases. Looked up from germline, CDR1 is SEHNR and CDR2 is FQNEAQ (reference sequence). This CDR3 comprises 17 residues. V lost 0 bases and J lost 6; bases outside the gene matches: 8. CDR3 DNA sequence: TGTGCCAGCAGCTTAGCGCGGGGACAGGGAAACCCCGGGGAGCTGTTTTTT. It encodes CASSLARGQGNPGELFF.

The chain links TRBV7-8 to TRBJ2-2; tentatively, D is TRBD1 (6 bases). The CDR3 runs to 18 residues. Per germline, CDR1 SGHVS and CDR2 FQNEAQ. Trimming left V 4 bases short and J 10 bases short, with 28 bases between. The CDR3 DNA sequence: TGTGCCAGCAGCTCACTGGGATCGGGACAAGGCGGATTTGTGGAGCTGTTTTTT. Protein: CASSSLGSGQGGFVELFF.

The V call is TRBV19, the J call TRBJ2-7, with D possibly being TRBD1 (5 bases). Trimming pared 10 bases from V and 4 bases from J, leaving 17 bases between. CDR3 size: 13 residues. Germline V gene data show CDR1 as LNHDA and CDR2 as SQIVND (reference sequence). CDR3 sequence (DNA): TGTGCCACCATGGGGCCAGGCTTTTACGAGCAGTACTTC. Translating it yields CATMGPGFYEQYF.

The J gene is TRBJ2-1, the V gene TRBV7-9; 7 nucleotides line up with TRBD1. Germline trimming cut 5 bases from V and 13 bases from J; bases unmatched to any gene: 8. This CDR3 is 12 amino acids long. CDR1 and CDR2 (germline): SEHNR, FQNEAQ (reference sequence). DNA for the CDR3: TGTGCCAGCAGCCCACCCGACAGGGTCCAGTTCTTC. Encoded protein: CASSPPDRVQFF. Full variable domain (rest looked up from reference TRBV7-9 and TRBJ2-1): DTGVSQNPRHKITKRGQNVTFRCDPISEHNRLYWYRQTLGQGPEFLTYFQNEAQLEKSRLLSDRFSAERPKGSFSTLEIQRTEQGDSAMYLCASSPPDRVQFFGPGTRLTVL.